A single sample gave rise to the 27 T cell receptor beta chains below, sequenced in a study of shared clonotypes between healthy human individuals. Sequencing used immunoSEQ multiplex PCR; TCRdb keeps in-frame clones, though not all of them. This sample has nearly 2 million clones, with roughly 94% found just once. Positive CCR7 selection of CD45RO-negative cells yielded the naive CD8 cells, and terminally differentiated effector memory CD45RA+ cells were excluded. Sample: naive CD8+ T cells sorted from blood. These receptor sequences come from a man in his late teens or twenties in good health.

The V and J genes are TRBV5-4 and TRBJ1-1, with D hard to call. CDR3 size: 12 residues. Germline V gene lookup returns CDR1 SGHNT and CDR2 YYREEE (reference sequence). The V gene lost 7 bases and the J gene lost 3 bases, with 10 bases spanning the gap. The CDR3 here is CASVDADTEAFF. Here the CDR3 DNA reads TGTGCCAGCGTAGATGCAGACACTGAAGCTTTCTTT. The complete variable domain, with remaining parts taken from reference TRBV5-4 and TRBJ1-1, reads ETGVTQSPTHLIKTRGQQVTLRCSSQSGHNTVSWYQQALGQGPQFIFQYYREEENGRGNFPPRFSGLQFPNYSSELNVNALELDDSALYLCASVDADTEAFFGQGTRLTVV.

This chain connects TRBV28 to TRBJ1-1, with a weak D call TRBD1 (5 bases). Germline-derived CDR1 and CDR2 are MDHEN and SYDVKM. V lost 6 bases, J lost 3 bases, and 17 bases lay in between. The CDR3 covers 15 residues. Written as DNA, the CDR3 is TGTGCCAGCAGCTGGGTAGGGACTCCGGACACTGAAGCTTTCTTT. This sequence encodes CASSWVGTPDTEAFF.

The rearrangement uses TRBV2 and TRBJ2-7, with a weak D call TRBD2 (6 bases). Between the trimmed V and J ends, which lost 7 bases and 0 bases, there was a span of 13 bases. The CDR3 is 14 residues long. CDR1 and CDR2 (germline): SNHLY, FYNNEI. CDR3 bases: TGTGCCAGCAATGGACGGGAGAGCTCCTACGAGCAGTACTTC. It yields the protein CASNGRESSYEQYF.

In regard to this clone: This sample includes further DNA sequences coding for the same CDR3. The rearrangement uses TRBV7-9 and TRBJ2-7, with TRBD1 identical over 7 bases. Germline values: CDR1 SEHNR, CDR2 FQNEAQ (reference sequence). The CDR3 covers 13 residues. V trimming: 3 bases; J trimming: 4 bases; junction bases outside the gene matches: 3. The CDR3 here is CASSFGTAYEQYF. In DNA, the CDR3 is TGTGCCAGCAGCTTTGGGACAGCATACGAGCAGTACTTC.

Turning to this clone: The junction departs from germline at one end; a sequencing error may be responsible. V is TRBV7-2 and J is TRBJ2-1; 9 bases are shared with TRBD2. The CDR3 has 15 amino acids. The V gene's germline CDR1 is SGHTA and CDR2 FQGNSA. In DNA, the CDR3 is TGTGCCAGCAGCCTAGCGGGAAACTCCTACAATGAGCAGTTCTTC. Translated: CASSLAGNSYNEQFF.

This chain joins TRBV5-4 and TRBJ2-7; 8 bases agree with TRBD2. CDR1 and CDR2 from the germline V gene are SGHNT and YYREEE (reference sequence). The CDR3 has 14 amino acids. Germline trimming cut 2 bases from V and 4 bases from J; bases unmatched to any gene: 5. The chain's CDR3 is CASSFSGRSYEQYF. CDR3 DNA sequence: TGTGCCAGCAGCTTCAGCGGGAGAAGTTACGAGCAGTACTTC.

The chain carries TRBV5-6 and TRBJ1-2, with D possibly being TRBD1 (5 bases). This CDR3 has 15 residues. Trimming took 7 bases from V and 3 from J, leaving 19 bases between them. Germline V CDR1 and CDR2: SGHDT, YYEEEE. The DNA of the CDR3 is TGTGCCAGCGGTGGGAACTGGGGCGATTACTATGGCTACACCTTC. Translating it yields CASGGNWGDYYGYTF.

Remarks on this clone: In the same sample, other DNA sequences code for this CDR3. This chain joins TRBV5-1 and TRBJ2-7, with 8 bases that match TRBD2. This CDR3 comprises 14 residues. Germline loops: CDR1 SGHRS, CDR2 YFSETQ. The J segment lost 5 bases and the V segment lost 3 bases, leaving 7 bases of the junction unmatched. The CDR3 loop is CASSWTGGVDEQYF. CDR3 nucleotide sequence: TGCGCCAGCAGCTGGACCGGGGGGGTCGACGAGCAGTACTTC.

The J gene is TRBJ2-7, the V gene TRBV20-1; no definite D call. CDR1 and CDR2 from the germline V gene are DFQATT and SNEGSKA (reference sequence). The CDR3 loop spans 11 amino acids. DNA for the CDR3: TGCAGCAGAGCCACCGAGAACGAGCAGTACTTC. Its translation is CSRATENEQYF.

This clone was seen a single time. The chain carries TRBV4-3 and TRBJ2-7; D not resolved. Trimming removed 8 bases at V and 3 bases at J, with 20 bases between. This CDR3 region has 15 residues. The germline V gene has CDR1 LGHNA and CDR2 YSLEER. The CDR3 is CASCRIGEFRYEQYF. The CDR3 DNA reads TGCGCCAGCTGCCGTATAGGCGAGTTTCGCTACGAGCAGTACTTC.

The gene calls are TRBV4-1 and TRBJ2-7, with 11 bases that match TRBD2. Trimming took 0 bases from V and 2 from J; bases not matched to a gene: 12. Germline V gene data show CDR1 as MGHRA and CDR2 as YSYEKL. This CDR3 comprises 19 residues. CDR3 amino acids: CASSQDPVLAGAIPYEQYF. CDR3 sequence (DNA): TGCGCCAGCAGCCAAGATCCTGTACTAGCGGGGGCAATTCCCTACGAGCAGTACTTC.

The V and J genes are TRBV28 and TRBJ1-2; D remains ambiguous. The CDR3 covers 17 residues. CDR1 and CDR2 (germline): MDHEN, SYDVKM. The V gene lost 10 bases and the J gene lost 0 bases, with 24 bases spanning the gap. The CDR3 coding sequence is TGTGCCACGACGGCTGCGGCCTTAACCCATCCTAACTATGGCTACACCTTC. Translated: CATTAAALTHPNYGYTF.

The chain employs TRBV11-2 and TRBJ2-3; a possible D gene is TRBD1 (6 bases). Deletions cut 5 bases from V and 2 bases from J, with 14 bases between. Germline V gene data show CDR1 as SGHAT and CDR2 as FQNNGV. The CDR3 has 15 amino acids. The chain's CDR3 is CASSPYRDLTDTQYF. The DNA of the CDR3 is TGTGCCAGCAGCCCTTACAGGGACCTCACAGATACGCAGTATTTT.

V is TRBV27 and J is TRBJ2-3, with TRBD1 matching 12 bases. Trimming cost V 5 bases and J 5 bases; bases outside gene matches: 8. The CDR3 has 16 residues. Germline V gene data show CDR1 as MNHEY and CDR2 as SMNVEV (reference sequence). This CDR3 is CASSTGTGGWKDTQYF. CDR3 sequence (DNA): TGTGCCAGCAGTACCGGGACAGGGGGCTGGAAAGATACGCAGTATTTT.

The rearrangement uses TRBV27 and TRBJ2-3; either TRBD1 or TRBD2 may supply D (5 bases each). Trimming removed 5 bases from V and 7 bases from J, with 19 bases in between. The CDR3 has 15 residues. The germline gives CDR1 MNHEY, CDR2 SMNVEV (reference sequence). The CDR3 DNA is TGTGCCAGCAGTGCCCGTATCGGGGCCCTACATACGCAGTATTTT. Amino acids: CASSARIGALHTQYF.

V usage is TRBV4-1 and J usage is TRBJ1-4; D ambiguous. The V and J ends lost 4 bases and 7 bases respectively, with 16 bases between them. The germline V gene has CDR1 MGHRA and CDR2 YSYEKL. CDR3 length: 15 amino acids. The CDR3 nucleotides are TGCGCCAGCAGCCCCGTTGTCCTAAGCAGTGAAAAACTGTTTTTT. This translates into CASSPVVLSSEKLFF.

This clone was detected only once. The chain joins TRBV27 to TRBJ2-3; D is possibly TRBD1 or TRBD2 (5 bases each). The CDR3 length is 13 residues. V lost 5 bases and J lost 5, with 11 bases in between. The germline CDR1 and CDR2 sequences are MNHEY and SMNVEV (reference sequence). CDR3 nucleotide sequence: TGTGCCAGCAGTATCTTTGGGGGAGATACGCAGTATTTT. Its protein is CASSIFGGDTQYF.

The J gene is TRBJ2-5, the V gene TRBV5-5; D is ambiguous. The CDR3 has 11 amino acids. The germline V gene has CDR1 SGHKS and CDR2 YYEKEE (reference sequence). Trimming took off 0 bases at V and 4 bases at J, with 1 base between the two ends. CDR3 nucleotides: TGTGCCAGCAGCTTGGCAGAGACCCAGTACTTC. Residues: CASSLAETQYF.

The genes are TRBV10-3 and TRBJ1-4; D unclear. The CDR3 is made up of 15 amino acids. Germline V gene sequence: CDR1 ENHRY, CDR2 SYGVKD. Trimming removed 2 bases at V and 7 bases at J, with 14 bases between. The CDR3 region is CAISENLVLGEKLFF. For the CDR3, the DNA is TGTGCCATCAGTGAGAACCTAGTTTTAGGTGAAAAACTGTTTTTT.

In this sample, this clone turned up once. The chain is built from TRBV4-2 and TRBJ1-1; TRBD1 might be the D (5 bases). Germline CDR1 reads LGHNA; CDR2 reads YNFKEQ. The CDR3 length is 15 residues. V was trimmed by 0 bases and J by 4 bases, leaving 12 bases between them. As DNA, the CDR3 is TGTGCCAGCAGCCAAGATGGGGCGGGGGGCACTGAAGCTTTCTTT. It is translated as CASSQDGAGGTEAFF.

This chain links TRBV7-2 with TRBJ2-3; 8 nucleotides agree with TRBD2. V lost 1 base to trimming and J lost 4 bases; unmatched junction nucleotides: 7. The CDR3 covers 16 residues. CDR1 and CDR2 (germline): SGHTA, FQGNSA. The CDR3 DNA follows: TGTGCCAGCAGCTTAGTGGCGGGAGGACGAGCAGATACGCAGTATTTT. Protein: CASSLVAGGRADTQYF.

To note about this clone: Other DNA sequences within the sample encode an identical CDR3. CDR3 DNA sequence: TGCGCCAGCAGCCAAGTCTTAAGCACAGATACGCAGTATTTT. Protein sequence: CASSQVLSTDTQYF. The chain recombines TRBV4-1 with TRBJ2-3; D gene uncertain. The CDR3 consists of 14 residues. Germline V gives CDR1 MGHRA, CDR2 YSYEKL. V lost 1 base and J lost 0, with 5 bases in between.

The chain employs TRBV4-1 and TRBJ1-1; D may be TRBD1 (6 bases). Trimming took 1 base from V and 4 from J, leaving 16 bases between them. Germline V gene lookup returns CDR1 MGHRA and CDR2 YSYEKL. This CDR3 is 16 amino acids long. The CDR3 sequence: CASSQGIGGDGTEAFF. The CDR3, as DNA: TGCGCCAGCAGCCAAGGGATAGGGGGGGACGGCACTGAAGCTTTCTTT.

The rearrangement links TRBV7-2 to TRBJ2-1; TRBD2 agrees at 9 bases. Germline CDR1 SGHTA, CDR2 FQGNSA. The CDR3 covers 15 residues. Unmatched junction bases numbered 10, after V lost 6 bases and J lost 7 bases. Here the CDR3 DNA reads TGTGCCAGCAGATTTGGGACTAGCCCGGGGAATGAGCAGTTCTTC. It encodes CASRFGTSPGNEQFF. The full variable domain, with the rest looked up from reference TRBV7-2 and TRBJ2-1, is GAGVSQSPSNKVTEKGKDVELRCDPISGHTALYWYRQSLGQGLEFLIYFQGNSAPDKSGLPSDRFSAERTGGSVSTLTIQRTQQEDSAVYLCASRFGTSPGNEQFFGPGTRLTVL.

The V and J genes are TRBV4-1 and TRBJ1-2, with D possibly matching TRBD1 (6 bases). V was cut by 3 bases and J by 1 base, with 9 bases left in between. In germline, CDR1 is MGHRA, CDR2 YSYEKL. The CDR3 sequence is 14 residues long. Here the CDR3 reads CASSHKTGNYGYTF. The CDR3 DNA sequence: TGCGCCAGCAGCCATAAGACAGGTAACTATGGCTACACCTTC.

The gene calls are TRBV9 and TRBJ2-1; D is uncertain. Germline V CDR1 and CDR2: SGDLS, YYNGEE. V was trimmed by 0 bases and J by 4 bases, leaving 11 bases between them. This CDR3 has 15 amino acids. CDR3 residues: CASSVVGDGYNEQFF. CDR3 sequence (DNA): TGTGCCAGCAGCGTAGTCGGAGATGGATACAATGAGCAGTTCTTC.

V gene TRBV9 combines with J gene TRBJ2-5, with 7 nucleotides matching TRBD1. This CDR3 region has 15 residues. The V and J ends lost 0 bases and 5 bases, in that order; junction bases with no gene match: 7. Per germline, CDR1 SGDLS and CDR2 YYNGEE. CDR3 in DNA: TGTGCCAGCAGCGTAGACAGGGGAATTACGGAGACCCAGTACTTC. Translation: CASSVDRGITETQYF.